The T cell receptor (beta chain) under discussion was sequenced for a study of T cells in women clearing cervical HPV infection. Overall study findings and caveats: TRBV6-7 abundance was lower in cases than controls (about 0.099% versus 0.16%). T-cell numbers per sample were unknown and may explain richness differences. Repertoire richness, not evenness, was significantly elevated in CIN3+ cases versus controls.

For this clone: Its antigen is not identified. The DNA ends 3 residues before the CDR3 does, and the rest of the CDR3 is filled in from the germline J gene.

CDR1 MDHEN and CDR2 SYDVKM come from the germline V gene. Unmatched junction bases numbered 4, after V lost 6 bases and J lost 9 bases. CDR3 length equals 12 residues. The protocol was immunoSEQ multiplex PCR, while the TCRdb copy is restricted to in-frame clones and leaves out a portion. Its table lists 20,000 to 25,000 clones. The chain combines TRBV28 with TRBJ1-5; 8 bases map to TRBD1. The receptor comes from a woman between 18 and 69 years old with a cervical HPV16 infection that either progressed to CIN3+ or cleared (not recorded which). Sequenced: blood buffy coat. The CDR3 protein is CASSPGGPPQHF. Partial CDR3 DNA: TGTGCCAGCAGCCCAGGGGGCCCGCCC.